Presented here are 6 T cell receptor beta chains from one specimen sequenced in a study of blood T cell repertoires in COVID-19. Profiling relied on immunoSEQ multiplex PCR, and the TCRdb table lists in-frame clones only, not all of them. The repertoire includes about 75,000 clones, more than 75% of them detected once, and roughly 20% sits in the top ten. Sequencing was done on a sample of peripheral blood. The receptors stem from a human donor in a cohort sampled during active COVID-19.

For the CDR3, the DNA is TGTGCCAGTAGTACGGGACTAGCGGGTTCCACTCTTAGCTCCTACAATGAGCAGTTCTTC. Protein sequence: CASSTGLAGSTLSSYNEQFF. J is TRBJ2-1 and V is TRBV19, with TRBD2 matching over 12 bases. The J segment lost 0 bases and the V segment lost 4 bases, leaving 13 bases of the junction unmatched. The germline V gene has CDR1 LNHDA and CDR2 SQIVND (reference sequence). The CDR3 extends over 20 amino acids.

The V and J genes are TRBV5-4 and TRBJ2-7; D perhaps matches TRBD1 (5 bases). V shed 2 bases and J shed 2 bases, with 11 bases lying between them. Germline CDR1 is SGHNT and CDR2 is YYREEE (reference sequence). The CDR3 runs to 14 residues. For the CDR3, the DNA is TGTGCCAGCAGCTTAGACAGTGGTGCCTACGAGCAGTACTTC. Its protein product is CASSLDSGAYEQYF.

The chain is built from TRBV27 and TRBJ1-6; D might be TRBD1 (5 bases). CDR3 length: 15 residues. CDR1 is MNHEY and CDR2 is SMNVEV in the germline V gene (reference sequence). V dropped 0 bases and J dropped 7 bases, with 10 bases sitting between them. The CDR3 protein is CASSLSVTANSPLHF. The DNA of the CDR3 is TGTGCCAGCAGTTTATCTGTGACAGCAAATTCACCCCTCCACTTT.

CDR3 in amino acids: CASSSSLGGLGYGYTF. As DNA, the CDR3 is TGTGCCAGCAGCTCCAGCTTGGGGGGGCTGGGCTATGGCTACACCTTC. The chain carries TRBV5-4 and TRBJ1-2; D perhaps matches TRBD1 (6 bases). With 3 bases removed from V and 4 bases from J, the gap between germline ends came to 19 bases. Germline-derived CDR1 and CDR2 are SGHNT and YYREEE (reference sequence). The CDR3 loop spans 16 amino acids.

The V and J genes are TRBV9 and TRBJ2-5, with D possibly matching TRBD1 (6 bases). Trimming left V 0 bases short and J 1 base short, with 7 bases between. CDR1 is SGDLS, CDR2 YYNGEE, per germline. This CDR3 has 14 residues. CDR3 region: CASSVEQGQETQYF. The CDR3 DNA sequence: TGTGCCAGCAGCGTAGAACAGGGCCAAGAGACCCAGTACTTC.

The chain uses TRBV3-1 (or the pseudogene TRBV3-2) and TRBJ2-5; the D is unclear. This CDR3 spans 12 amino acids. V lost 1 base and J lost 6, with 6 bases in between. Germline V CDR1 and CDR2: LGHDT, YNNKEL (reference sequence). CDR3 sequence: CASSQVSQTQYF. As DNA, the CDR3 is TGTGCCAGCAGCCAAGTATCCCAGACCCAGTACTTC.